The 14 T cell receptor beta chains below were found in one sample sequenced in a study of molecular identifiers for immune sequencing clone quantification (dated by TCRdb to the late 2010s). The protocol used for the library was PCR. Data came from a NextSeq 500. TCRdb passed the public sequencing reads through fastp at Q25 and MiXCR, retaining productive beta sequences. Here each entry gathers all rows of one CDR3 protein and keeps the most common genes and DNA. This sample lists about 510,000 distinct CDR3 sequences; 25% were detected once. In total, the top ten clones hold 0.7% to 0.9% of the sample. The sequencing sample was made of naive CD8+ T cells from blood, with Jurkat cell RNA spiked in. The sample's cell subset or site, from its label and the paper: FACS-sorted CD8+CD4-CCR7+CD45RA+ naive T cells. The source is a human donor in good health. Some libraries in this study had Jurkat cell RNA spiked in.

CDR3 loop: CASSWGQGTTEAFF. The CDR3 nucleotides are TGCGCCAGCAGCTGGGGACAGGGTACCACTGAAGCTTTCTTT. The chain joins TRBV5-1 to TRBJ1-1; 9 nucleotides agree with TRBD1. Germline lookup yields CDR1 SGHRS and CDR2 YFSETQ. The CDR3 covers 14 residues. V lost 3 bases and J lost 4; bases outside the gene matches: 4.

This clonotype was picked up a small number of times. With a much larger clone just one base away, this may be a read error. V and J are TRBV9 and TRBJ2-3, with D possibly matching TRBD1 (6 bases). V was cut by 3 bases and J by 2 bases, with 13 bases left in between. The length of the CDR3 is 15 residues. Per the germline V gene, CDR1 is SGDLS and CDR2 is YYNGEE. This CDR3 is CASSEPGHSTDTQYF. In nucleotides, the CDR3 is TGTGCCAGCAGCGAACCGGGACACTCCACAGATACGCAGTATTTT.

This clonotype was recorded many times. This rearrangement joins TRBV29-1 to TRBJ2-7; D could derive from TRBD1 or TRBD2 (5 bases each). Germline loops: CDR1 SQVTM, CDR2 ANQGSEA. CDR3 size: 12 residues. V lost 2 bases to trimming and J lost 7 bases, with 12 bases between them. The CDR3 sequence is CSVERTGGEQYF. The CDR3, as DNA: TGCAGCGTTGAACGGACTGGGGGTGAGCAGTACTTC.

A note on this clonotype: This may stem from a read error, because a much larger clone lies one nucleotide away. As the CDR3 is not closed by the conserved phenylalanine or tryptophan, this likely results from a read error. This chain uses TRBV29-1 with TRBJ2-3; 9 nucleotides agree with TRBD2. CDR3 length: 15 residues. From germline, CDR1 is SQVTM and CDR2 ANQGSEA. Trimming removed 7 bases from V and 3 bases from J; junction bases left unmatched: 11. Here the CDR3 reads CSAVWAGGTTDTQYI. DNA of the CDR3: TGCAGCGCCGTTTGGGCGGGAGGGACAACAGATACGCAGTATATT.

This clonotype occurred many times. The CDR3 DNA sequence: TGCAGTGCTAGGGGGACTGAGGGCTTGGACACTGAAGCTTTCTTT. Residues: CSARGTEGLDTEAFF. V gene TRBV20-1 combines with J gene TRBJ1-1; D may be TRBD1 (5 bases). With 3 bases removed from V and 3 bases from J, the gap between germline ends came to 17 bases. Germline CDR1 DFQATT, CDR2 SNEGSKA (reference sequence). This CDR3 comprises 15 residues.

This clonotype has just a few counts. The junction shows a germline mismatch at one end, possibly a read error. This chain uses TRBV7-7 with TRBJ2-1, with D perhaps matching TRBD1 (5 bases). The germline V gene encodes CDR1 SSHAT and CDR2 FNYEAQ (reference sequence). The CDR3 is made up of 14 amino acids. CDR3 DNA: TGTGCTAGCAGCGCTAATAGTGGGGCGGATGAGCAGTTCTTC. Protein product: CASSANSGADEQFF.

About this clonotype itself: This sequence may be a read error, since a much larger clone differs from it by one base. The gene calls are TRBV30 and TRBJ2-3; D perhaps matches TRBD1 (5 bases). This CDR3 has 12 residues. Germline values: CDR1 GTSNPN, CDR2 SVGIG (reference sequence). The CDR3 is CAWSFGADTQCF. The CDR3 region has the DNA TGTGCCTGGAGTTTTGGGGCAGATACGCAGTGTTTT.

In the case of this clonotype: A much more abundant neighbour one base away suggests this may be a read error. The chain is built from TRBV10-3 and TRBJ2-7; tentatively, D is TRBD1 (5 bases). Germline CDR1 ENHRY, CDR2 SYGVKD. CDR3 length equals 15 residues. Trimming took off 2 bases at V and 6 bases at J, with 17 bases between the two ends. As DNA, the CDR3 is TGTGCCATCAGTGAGACGATAGTTGAAGGGGCCGAGCAGTACTTC. Its protein product is CAISETIVEGAEQYF.

The chain uses TRBV6-1 and TRBJ2-7; D may be TRBD2 (5 bases). CDR1 is MNHNS and CDR2 is SASEGT in the germline V gene. V was cut by 6 bases and J by 2 bases, with 14 bases left in between. This CDR3 is built from 14 residues. The CDR3 spells CASRDRGIPYEQYF. The CDR3 DNA sequence: TGTGCCAGCAGGGATAGAGGGATCCCCTACGAGCAGTACTTC.

The V and J genes are TRBV6-5 and TRBJ2-5; TRBD2 is a possible D gene (6 bases). The V end lost 5 bases, the J end lost 5 bases, and 12 bases lay between the germline ends. The CDR3 runs 13 residues. Germline CDR1 reads MNHEY; CDR2 reads SVGAGI. The CDR3 coding sequence is TGTGCCAGCAGTGGCGGGGCCGGTGAGACCCAGTACTTC. The encoded protein is CASSGGAGETQYF.

The chain has TRBV5-1 and TRBJ2-1, with TRBD2 identical over 11 bases. The CDR3 length is 16 residues. The V segment lost 0 bases and the J segment 5 bases; nucleotides outside the gene matches: 4. Germline V gives CDR1 SGHRS, CDR2 YFSETQ. The CDR3 region has the DNA TGCGCCAGCAGCTTGGAGACTAGCGGGACTAACAATGAGCAGTTCTTC. This sequence encodes CASSLETSGTNNEQFF. The entire variable domain, with the rest obtained from reference TRBV5-1 and TRBJ2-1, is as follows: KAGVTQTPRYLIKTRGQQVTLSCSPISGHRSVSWYQQTPGQGLQFLFEYFSETQRNKGNFPGRFSGRQFSNSRSEMNVSTLELGDSALYLCASSLETSGTNNEQFFGPGTRLTVL.

There are many counts of this clonotype. The chain has TRBV29-1 and TRBJ2-7; possibly TRBD1 for D (6 bases). Germline lookup yields CDR1 SQVTM and CDR2 ANQGSEA. CDR3 length equals 15 residues. V lost 6 bases and J 6 bases, leaving 24 bases between the germline ends. CDR3 amino acids: CSVASGRGPSGEQYF. CDR3 coding DNA: TGCAGCGTCGCTTCGGGCAGGGGACCTTCTGGCGAGCAGTACTTC.

A note on this clonotype: A much larger clone sits a single nucleotide away, making a read error possible. This chain links TRBV4-3 with TRBJ2-7; no reliable D call. The CDR3 runs 14 residues. CDR1 is LGHNA and CDR2 is YSLEER in the germline V gene. Trimming left V 0 bases short and J 6 bases short, with 12 bases between. Here the CDR3 DNA reads TGCGCCAGCAGCCAAGATGCAACCACCTGCGAGCAGTACTTC. This codes for CASSQDATTCEQYF.

This clonotype was recorded many times. The J gene is TRBJ1-5, the V gene TRBV30; TRBD1 is a possible D gene (6 bases). V lost 0 bases, J lost 5 bases, and 11 bases lay in between. The V gene's germline CDR1 is GTSNPN and CDR2 SVGIG (reference sequence). The CDR3 loop spans 14 amino acids. The CDR3: CAWSVGQGYQPQHF. The CDR3 DNA reads as TGTGCCTGGAGTGTGGGGCAGGGGTATCAGCCCCAGCATTTT.